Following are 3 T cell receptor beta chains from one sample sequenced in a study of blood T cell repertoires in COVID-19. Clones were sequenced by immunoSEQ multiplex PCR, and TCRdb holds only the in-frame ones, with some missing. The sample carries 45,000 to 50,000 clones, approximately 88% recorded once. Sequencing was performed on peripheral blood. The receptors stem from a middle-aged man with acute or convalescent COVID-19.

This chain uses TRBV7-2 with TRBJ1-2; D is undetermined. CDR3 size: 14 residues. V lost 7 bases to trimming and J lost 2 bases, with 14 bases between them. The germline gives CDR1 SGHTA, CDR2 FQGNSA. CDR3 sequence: CASNLDSGNYGYTF. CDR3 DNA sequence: TGTGCCAGCAACCTCGACTCCGGGAACTATGGCTACACCTTC.

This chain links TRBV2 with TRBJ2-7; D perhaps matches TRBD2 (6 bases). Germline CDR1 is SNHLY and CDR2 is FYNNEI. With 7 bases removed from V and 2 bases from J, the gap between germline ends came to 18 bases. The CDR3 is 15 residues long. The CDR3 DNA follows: TGTGCCAGCACCGAGGGACTCGGATCCCCCTACGAGCAGTACTTC. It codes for CASTEGLGSPYEQYF.

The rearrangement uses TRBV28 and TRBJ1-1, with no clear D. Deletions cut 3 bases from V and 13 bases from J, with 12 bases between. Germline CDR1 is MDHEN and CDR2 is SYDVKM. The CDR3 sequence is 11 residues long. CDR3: CASSFAAFGFF. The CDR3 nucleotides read TGTGCCAGCAGTTTTGCGGCCTTTGGTTTCTTT. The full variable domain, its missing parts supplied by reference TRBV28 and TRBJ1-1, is DVKVTQSSRYLVKRTGEKVFLECVQDMDHENMFWYRQDPGLGLRLIYFSYDVKMKEKGDIPEGYSVSREKKERFSLILESASTNQTSMYLCASSFAAFGFFGQGTRLTVV.